This TCR beta chain is from a study of cytomegalovirus exposure and HLA in healthy donors. PCR primers comprised 60 Vbeta and 13 Jbeta primers. Some clones are missing from TCRdb's copy, which holds only in-frame ones; the method was immunoSEQ multiplex PCR. The table has around 94,000 clones, 81% seen once. The donors (healthy individuals) were bone marrow donors. The source is a human donor in good health. The source material was PBMCs.

The CDR3 DNA reads TGTGCCAGCATCCCGGACAGCGGCTTATCAGATACGCAGTATTTT. Its translation: CASIPDSGLSDTQYF. The chain is built from TRBV27 and TRBJ2-3; tentatively, D is TRBD1 (6 bases). CDR1 and CDR2 (germline): MNHEY, SMNVEV (reference sequence). Trimming removed 7 bases at V and 4 bases at J, with 18 bases between. The CDR3 spans 15 residues.